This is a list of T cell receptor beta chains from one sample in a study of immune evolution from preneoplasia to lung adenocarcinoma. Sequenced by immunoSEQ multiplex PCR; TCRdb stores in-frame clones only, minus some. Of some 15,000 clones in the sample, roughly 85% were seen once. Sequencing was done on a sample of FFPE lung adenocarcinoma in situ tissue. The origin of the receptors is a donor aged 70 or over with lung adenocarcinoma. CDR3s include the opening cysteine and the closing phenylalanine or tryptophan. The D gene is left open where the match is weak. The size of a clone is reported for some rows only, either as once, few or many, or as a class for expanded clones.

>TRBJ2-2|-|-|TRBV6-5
TGTGCCAGCAGTGCGGGACCCTACACCGGGGAGCTGTTTTTT
CASSAGPYTGELFF
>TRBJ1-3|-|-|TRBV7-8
TGTGCCAGCAGCCTGCCGTCCAGCGCGGCTGGAAACACCATATATTTT
CASSLPSSAAGNTIYF
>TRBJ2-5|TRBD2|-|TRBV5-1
TGCGCCAGCAATCTAGCGGGAGAGAGGGGGACCCAGTACTTC
CASNLAGERGTQYF
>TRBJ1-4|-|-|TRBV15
TGTGCCACCCCCCTCGATGGACAGAATAATGAAAAACTGTTTTTT
CATPLDGQNNEKLFF
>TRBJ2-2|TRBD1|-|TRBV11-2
TGTGCCAGCAGCCATGACAGGGGTTTCGACGGGGAGCTGTTTTTT
CASSHDRGFDGELFF
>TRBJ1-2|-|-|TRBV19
TGTGCCAGTAACTTCGGACAGATATATGGCTACACCTTC
CASNFGQIYGYTF
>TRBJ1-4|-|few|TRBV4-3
TGCGCCAGCAGCCAAGTCGGGGGGTCTAATGAAAAACTGTTTTTT
CASSQVGGSNEKLFF
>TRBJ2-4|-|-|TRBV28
TGTGCCAGCACTCGCTTAGGAGGCAACATTCAGTACTTC
CASTRLGGNIQYF
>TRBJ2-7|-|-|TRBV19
TGTGCCAGTAGTATCACTCCAGTAGACGAGCAGTACTTC
CASSITPVDEQYF
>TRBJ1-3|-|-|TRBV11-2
TGTGCCAGCAGCTTAGAGGGGTGGACCGGAAACACCATATATTTT
CASSLEGWTGNTIYF
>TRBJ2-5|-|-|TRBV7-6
TGTGCCAGCAGCTCGGCTCGGGGGGAGACCCAGTACTTC
CASSSARGETQYF
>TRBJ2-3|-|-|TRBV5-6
TGTGCCAGCAGCTTGGACGGGACAGATACGCAGTATTTT
CASSLDGTDTQYF
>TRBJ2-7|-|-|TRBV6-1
TGTGCCAGCAGTGCGCTGGAGGGTTCCTACGAGCAGTACTTC
CASSALEGSYEQYF
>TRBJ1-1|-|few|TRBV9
TGTGCCAGCAGCAGGACAGCAAACACTGAAGCTTTCTTT
CASSRTANTEAFF
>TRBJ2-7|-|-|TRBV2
TGTGCCAGCAGCTTAAGACTTCGAAAGTACGAGCAGTACTTC
CASSLRLRKYEQYF
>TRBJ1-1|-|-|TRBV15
TGTGCCACCAGGGATGGAAGGCAAACTGAAGCTTTCTTT
CATRDGRQTEAFF
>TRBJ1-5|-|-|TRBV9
TGTGCCAGCAGCTCCTCTCAGGGAAACCAGCCCCAGCATTTT
CASSSSQGNQPQHF
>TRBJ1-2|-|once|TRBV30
TGTGCCTGGAGTGTGAGGGTTGACTATGGCTACACCTTC
CAWSVRVDYGYTF
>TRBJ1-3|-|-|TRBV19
TGTGCCAGTAGTATAGGGTCAGCAGGAAACACCATATATTTT
CASSIGSAGNTIYF
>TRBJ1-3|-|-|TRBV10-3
TGTGCCATCAGTGCAAGACGGTCCTCTGGAAACACCATATATTTT
CAISARRSSGNTIYF
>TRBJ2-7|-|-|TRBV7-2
TGTGCCAGCAGCCGAGCCGCGGAGGTGACCTACGAGCAGTACTTC
CASSRAAEVTYEQYF
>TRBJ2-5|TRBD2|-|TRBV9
TGTGCCAGCAGCGCAGGACTAGCGGGAGGGCGAGAGACCCAGTACTTC
CASSAGLAGGRETQYF
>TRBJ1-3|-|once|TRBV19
TGTGCCAGTAGTGTCCGACGGGAGAGAAACACCATATATTTT
CASSVRRERNTIYF
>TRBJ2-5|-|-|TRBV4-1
TGCGCCAGCAGCCAAGATCAAAGGAAGGGCAGGGAGCTCCAAGAGACCCAGTACTTC
CASSQDQRKGRELQETQYF
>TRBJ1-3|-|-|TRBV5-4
TGTGCCAGCAGCTCCGGACAGGGAAACACCATATATTTT
CASSSGQGNTIYF
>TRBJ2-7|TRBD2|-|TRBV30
TGTGCCTGGAGTGGCGGACTAGCGGCGGAGCAGTACTTC
CAWSGGLAAEQYF
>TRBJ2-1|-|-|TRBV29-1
TGCAGCGTTGAAGATTGGGCTTCCAATGAGCAGTTCTTC
CSVEDWASNEQFF
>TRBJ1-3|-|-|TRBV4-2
TGTGCCAGCAGCCAAGGTATTGGGGTAGCCAACTCTGGAAACACCATATATTTT
CASSQGIGVANSGNTIYF
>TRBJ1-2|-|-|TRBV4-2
TGTGCCAGCAGCCAAGATGGCGGGGGCGTATACTATGGCTACACCTTC
CASSQDGGGVYYGYTF
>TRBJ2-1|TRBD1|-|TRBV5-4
TGTGCCAGCAGCTCGCGGACAGGGGGCAGTGTGAATGAGCAGTTCTTC
CASSSRTGGSVNEQFF
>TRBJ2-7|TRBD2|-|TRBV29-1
TGCAGCGTTGGGCTAGCGGGCCCCTACGAGCAGTACTTC
CSVGLAGPYEQYF
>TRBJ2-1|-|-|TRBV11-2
TGTGCCAGCAGCTCCGGGACCAGAGGTGAGCAGTTCTTC
CASSSGTRGEQFF
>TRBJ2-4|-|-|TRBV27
TGTGCCAGCAGGCCGGGGCGAGGAAGGGCCAAAAACATTCAGTACTTC
CASRPGRGRAKNIQYF